What follows is one T cell receptor beta chain and its context. Its antigen is unidentified. These data originate in a study of T cell clones after liver transplantation. The overall study: Liver transplant recipients had immunosuppression withdrawal attempted within 2 years. Until 12-24 months post-transplant, subjects got standard immunosuppression and no induction. Whole-study results and caveats: A larger donor-reactive than third-party decline suggested partial antigen-specific deletion.

Sequencing was performed with immunoSEQ multiplex PCR; in TCRdb, only in-frame clones are kept and a portion is missing. In the table there are tens of thousands of clones, 82% of which are singletons. With 6 bases clipped from V and 0 bases from J, the junction kept 6 bases outside the gene matches. Germline-derived CDR1 and CDR2 are ENHRY and SYGVKD. The CDR3 loop spans 15 amino acids. The rearrangement links TRBV10-3 to TRBJ2-7, with 9 nucleotides matching TRBD1. The TCR comes from a human patient who received a liver transplant. The T cells may partly be graft donor cells. The sequenced sample was CD4+ T cells from blood, obtained approximately 3.5 years after liver transplant. As DNA, the CDR3 is TGTGCCATCAGGGGGGACAGGGCATCCTCCTACGAGCAGTACTTC. It is translated as CAIRGDRASSYEQYF.